Below, one T cell receptor (beta chain) is given with its context. Its antigen is currently unknown. This entry is derived from a study of T cell responses to AZD1222 COVID-19 vaccine. Study-level findings and limits: Seropositive at baseline were only six AZD1222 recipients. Repertoires were sampled only after the peak T cell response. Donor demographics were predominantly white British with a female majority; clonal diversity may be underestimated. The breadth and depth of Spike-specific TCRs increased once two AZD1222 doses had been given.

TCRdb's table, derived via immunoSEQ multiplex PCR, lists solely in-frame clones and lacks some. The repertoire includes 120,000 to 150,000 clones, approximately 91% of them detected once, and under 7% sits in the top ten. The CDR3 runs 15 residues. V was trimmed by 0 bases and J by 6 bases, leaving 12 bases between them. In germline, CDR1 is MNHEY, CDR2 SVGEGT. This TCR was sampled from an adult who received the MenACWY meningococcal vaccine as a control. The rearrangement uses TRBV6-2 or TRBV6-3 and TRBJ1-5; weak D call: TRBD1 (6 bases). Specimen: peripheral blood, collected 28 days after the second dose of the MenACWY control vaccine. CDR3 loop: CASSYSLGGGQPQHF. The CDR3 region has the DNA TGTGCCAGCAGTTACTCGTTGGGGGGCGGTCAGCCCCAGCATTTT.